The clone carrying this T cell receptor beta chain was observed a handful of times. Its specificity is unknown. There are 14 residues in the CDR3. V lost 4 bases and J 6 bases, leaving 11 bases between the germline ends. Per the germline V gene, CDR1 is KGHDR and CDR2 is SFDVKD. This sample stems from a study of CD8 T cells in ankylosing spondylitis. Study-level points and caveats: Relatively scarce in peripheral blood, disease-linked clones were CD8+. There were earlier reports of some motif variants in reactive arthritis synovial fluid and blood. Clones linked to disease were reported to show significant enrichment in matched ankylosing spondylitis synovial fluid. Characteristic of ankylosing spondylitis blood, it appeared, was a TCR beta motif comprising about eight highly homologous variants.

As the method for making TCR beta libraries, quantitative 5'-RACE with molecular barcodes was used. Each CDR3 protein is one row after TCRdb ran MiXCR on the 5' RACE reads. The sample records some 400,000 distinct CDR3 sequences, about 20% being singletons. This chain uses TRBV24-1 with TRBJ2-2; D unresolved. This TCR was sampled from a male donor with ankylosing spondylitis. The material sequenced was blood, either unsorted or a sorted T cell fraction (not recorded which). The CDR3 region has the DNA TGTGCCACCAGTGAATCATCTAGACCCGGGGAGCTGTTTTTT. Protein: CATSESSRPGELFF.